The subject of this entry is one TCR beta chain. CDR3 length equals 14 residues. J lost 2 bases, V lost 10 bases, and 11 bases had no gene match. In germline, CDR1 is ENHRY, CDR2 SYGVKD. Using immunoSEQ multiplex PCR, the repertoire was profiled, and TCRdb retains in-frame clones only, with some absent. The data show approximately 200,000 clones, around 80% seen once. These data originate in a study of blood T cell repertoires in COVID-19. The clonotype originates from a woman aged 80 or older with COVID-19, enrolled during active disease. This chain connects TRBV10-3 to TRBJ2-7, with TRBD2 identical over 7 bases. The source material was peripheral blood. This chain's CDR3 is CATKRSSGAYEQYF. In DNA, the CDR3 is TGTGCCACCAAACGTTCTAGCGGTGCCTACGAGCAGTACTTC.